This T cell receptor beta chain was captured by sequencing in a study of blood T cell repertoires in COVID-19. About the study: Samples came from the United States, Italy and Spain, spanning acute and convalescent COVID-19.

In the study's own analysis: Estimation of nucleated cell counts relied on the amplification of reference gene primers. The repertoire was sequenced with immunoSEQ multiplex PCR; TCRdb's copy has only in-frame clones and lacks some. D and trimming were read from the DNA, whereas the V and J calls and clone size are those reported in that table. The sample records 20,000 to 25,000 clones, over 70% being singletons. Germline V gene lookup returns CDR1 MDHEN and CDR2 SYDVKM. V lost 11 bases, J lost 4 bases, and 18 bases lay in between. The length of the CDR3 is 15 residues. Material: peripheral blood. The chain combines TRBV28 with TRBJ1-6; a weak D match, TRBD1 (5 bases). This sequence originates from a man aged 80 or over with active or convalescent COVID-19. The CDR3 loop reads CASLEGRSYNSPLHF. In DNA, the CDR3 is TGTGCCTCCCTGGAGGGACGGTCTTATAATTCACCCCTCCACTTT.